This T cell receptor beta chain was recorded in a study of cytomegalovirus exposure and HLA in healthy donors. V lost 2 bases to trimming and J lost 13 bases; unmatched junction nucleotides: 1. Germline values: CDR1 SGDLS, CDR2 YYNGEE. The CDR3 is 12 amino acids. In regard to this clone: What it recognizes is unknown.

Findings of the study overall: About 87% or about 30% of the time was how often most TCR beta V segments were productive, according to an earlier analysis.

Healthy individuals who donated bone marrow served as the donors. PCR was performed using 60 Vbeta and 13 Jbeta primers. Sequenced by immunoSEQ multiplex PCR; TCRdb stores in-frame clones only, minus some. Here the sample spans about 190,000 clones, approximately 81% being singletons. Sequencing used PBMCs. The chain combines TRBV9 with TRBJ1-4; 11 bases align to TRBD1. The sequence was obtained from a man in his fifties or sixties in good health and CMV-seronegative. The CDR3 here is CASSVGTGGLFF. In DNA, the CDR3 is TGTGCCAGCAGCGTCGGGACAGGGGGACTGTTTTTT.